This T cell receptor (beta chain) was obtained from a study of T cell repertoires in cytomegalovirus infection. At the level of the study: Evidence of both CMV infection and a matching HLA type came from public TCR beta signatures.

TCRdb reanalysed the reads using MiXCR and keeps one entry per CDR3 protein. The repertoire consists of about 140,000 distinct CDR3 sequences, with approximately 5.9% occurring once and the leading ten covering roughly 18%. This clonotype was seen repeatedly, ten times or more. Its antigen is currently unknown. Study conclusions and caveats: The ex vivo response was dominated by HLA-C-restricted CMV-specific TCR beta clonotypes.

The CDR3 covers 13 residues. Trimming removed 2 bases at V and 5 bases at J, with 9 bases between. Per the germline V gene, CDR1 is SGHTA and CDR2 is FQGNSA. The rearrangement links TRBV7-2 to TRBJ1-1, with a tentative D call TRBD1 (5 bases). The sample comprised PBMCs. This TCR derives from a human donor in good health (CMV status not recorded). Some clones in this sample may be carry-over from other donors' samples. The CDR3 region is CASSLSEGTEAFF. Here the CDR3 DNA reads TGTGCCAGCAGCTTAAGTGAGGGGACTGAAGCTTTCTTT.